One and the same sample provided the 31 T cell receptor beta chains below, sequenced in a study of blood T cell repertoires in COVID-19. Repertoires were generated with immunoSEQ multiplex PCR, while TCRdb's copy carries only in-frame clones and drops some. The sample records 300,000 to 400,000 clones, roughly 88% being singletons. Specimen: peripheral blood. The receptors derive from a woman in her 30s with COVID-19, enrolled during active disease.

The chain recombines TRBV19 with TRBJ1-5; 7 nucleotides match TRBD1. V dropped 9 bases and J dropped 5; count of bases not matched to a gene: 7. Germline values: CDR1 LNHDA, CDR2 SQIVND (reference sequence). The CDR3 length is 13 residues. In DNA form, the CDR3 reads TGTGCCAGCGAGTCAGGGGGTTATCAGCCCCAGCATTTT. It yields the protein CASESGGYQPQHF.

The chain joins TRBV30 to TRBJ1-1; TRBD1 matches at 9 bases. Germline-derived CDR1 and CDR2 are GTSNPN and SVGIG (reference sequence). CDR3 length: 13 residues. V gave up 2 bases and J gave up 4 bases; unmatched junction bases: 2. The CDR3 sequence: CAWSMTGGTEAFF. Written as DNA, the CDR3 is TGTGCCTGGAGTATGACAGGGGGCACTGAAGCTTTCTTT.

The rearrangement uses TRBV6-2 or TRBV6-3 and TRBJ1-5; D is unclear. Trimming took off 1 base at V and 0 bases at J, with 4 bases between the two ends. Germline CDR1 is MNHEY and CDR2 is SVGEGT. CDR3 length equals 14 residues. The CDR3 region is CASSYLNSNQPQHF. The CDR3 coding sequence is TGTGCCAGCAGTTACTTAAATAGCAATCAGCCCCAGCATTTT.

For this clone: Other nucleotide sequences from this sample produce the same CDR3. The chain joins TRBV5-1 to TRBJ1-2; D is possibly TRBD1 (6 bases). V dropped 0 bases and J dropped 6 bases, with 9 bases sitting between them. Germline V gene sequence: CDR1 SGHRS, CDR2 YFSETQ. CDR3 length: 13 amino acids. CDR3 DNA: TGCGCCAGCAGCTTGGAGGCAGGGGATGGCTACACCTTC. Amino acids: CASSLEAGDGYTF.

CDR3 DNA: TGTGCCAGCAGTGGGCACAGGGGAAACGAGCAGTACGTC. Protein product: CASSGHRGNEQYV. The gene calls are TRBV2 and TRBJ2-7; 7 nucleotides match TRBD1. CDR3 size: 13 residues. Unmatched junction bases numbered 5, after V lost 4 bases and J lost 5 bases. The germline gives CDR1 SNHLY, CDR2 FYNNEI.

V and J are TRBV19 and TRBJ1-5, with D possibly TRBD1 on 6 matching bases. The germline V and J ends were trimmed by 7 bases and 8 bases, with 24 bases remaining between them. The CDR3 sequence is 16 residues long. Germline-derived CDR1 and CDR2 are LNHDA and SQIVND (reference sequence). The chain's CDR3 is CASNPGQGPSLEPQHF. The CDR3 DNA reads as TGTGCCAGTAACCCGGGACAAGGCCCTTCCTTGGAGCCCCAGCATTTT.

With respect to this clone: Other DNA sequences in this specimen translate into the identical CDR3. The chain has TRBV6-2 or TRBV6-3 and TRBJ2-5; D is unclear. CDR3 size: 12 residues. Germline CDR1 and CDR2: MNHEY and SVGEGT. Deletions cut 3 bases from V and 4 bases from J, with 6 bases between. For the CDR3, the DNA is TGTGCCAGCAGTTATGTTCGAGAGACCCAGTACTTC. Translating it yields CASSYVRETQYF.

The genes are TRBV28 and TRBJ1-4; no firm D call. The germline V gene has CDR1 MDHEN and CDR2 SYDVKM. This CDR3 has 13 amino acids. V shed 6 bases and J shed 4 bases, with 9 bases lying between them. This CDR3 reads CASSRLLNEKLFF. The CDR3, as DNA: TGTGCCAGCAGCAGGCTACTTAATGAAAAACTGTTTTTT.

The genes are TRBV2 and TRBJ2-1, with TRBD2 identical over 10 bases. The CDR3 is made up of 15 amino acids. J was trimmed by 8 bases and V by 2 bases; bases with no gene match: 6. Germline CDR1 and CDR2: SNHLY and FYNNEI. CDR3 DNA sequence: TGTGCCAGCAGTGAAATAGCGGGGGGCCGGGATGAGCAGTTCTTC. This translates into CASSEIAGGRDEQFF. The complete variable domain, with remaining parts taken from reference TRBV2 and TRBJ2-1, reads EPEVTQTPSHQVTQMGQEVILRCVPISNHLYFYWYRQILGQKVEFLVSFYNNEISEKSEIFDDQFSVERPDGSNFTLKIRSTKLEDSAMYFCASSEIAGGRDEQFFGPGTRLTVL.

V usage is TRBV6-1 and J usage is TRBJ2-7; D may be TRBD1 (6 bases). Germline V gene lookup returns CDR1 MNHNS and CDR2 SASEGT. This CDR3 is 19 amino acids long. V lost 0 bases, J lost 3 bases, and 24 bases lay in between. The CDR3: CASSEARTARTQKGYEQYV. The CDR3 region has the DNA TGTGCCAGCAGTGAAGCGAGGACAGCACGAACTCAAAAGGGCTACGAGCAGTACGTC.

This chain joins TRBV2 and TRBJ1-1; 9 bases match TRBD1. Germline V CDR1 and CDR2: SNHLY, FYNNEI. This CDR3 region has 15 residues. Trimming cost V 5 bases and J 3 bases; bases outside gene matches: 7. The CDR3 region is CASSSGQGAHTEAFF. The CDR3 region has the DNA TGTGCCAGCAGTTCGGGACAGGGAGCGCACACTGAAGCTTTCTTT.

This clone occurred a few times. The V call is TRBV28, the J call TRBJ2-7; 11 bases align to TRBD1. Germline trimming cut 2 bases from V and 12 bases from J; bases unmatched to any gene: 6. Germline V gives CDR1 MDHEN, CDR2 SYDVKM. The CDR3 extends over 13 amino acids. CDR3 amino acids: CASSLLGQGDRYF. CDR3 nucleotides: TGTGCCAGCAGTTTACTGGGACAGGGGGACAGGTACTTC.

This chain links TRBV1 with TRBJ2-5; TRBD2, the table's D call, lacks a check against the DNA. TRBV1 is described as a pseudogene. This CDR3 comprises 16 residues. The CDR3 loop is CTSSQDRRGGQETQYF. DNA for the CDR3: TGCACCAGCAGCCAAGATCGTCGGGGGGGCCAAGAGACCCAGTACTTC.

The J gene is TRBJ1-3, the V gene TRBV7-9; D is ambiguous. With 2 bases removed from V and 3 bases from J, the gap between germline ends came to 8 bases. CDR3 size: 14 residues. Germline V gene lookup returns CDR1 SEHNR and CDR2 FQNEAQ (reference sequence). The CDR3 nucleotides read TGTGCCAGCAGCTTACGGGGTCTTGGAAACACCATATATTTT. Amino acids: CASSLRGLGNTIYF.

The chain has TRBV9 and TRBJ1-5; 8 bases align to TRBD1. This CDR3 has 15 residues. Unmatched junction bases numbered 8, after V lost 3 bases and J lost 6 bases. Germline CDR1 SGDLS, CDR2 YYNGEE. CDR3 protein: CASSASGGAGQPQHF. The CDR3 coding sequence is TGTGCCAGCAGCGCCTCAGGGGGCGCAGGTCAGCCCCAGCATTTT.

V gene TRBV27 combines with J gene TRBJ2-7; 7 bases match TRBD2. This CDR3 is 15 amino acids long. V gave up 0 bases and J gave up 4 bases; unmatched junction bases: 6. In germline, CDR1 is MNHEY, CDR2 SMNVEV (reference sequence). The CDR3 reads CASSLSGGSGYEQYF. In nucleotides, the CDR3 is TGTGCCAGCAGTTTATCGGGAGGGAGCGGATACGAGCAGTACTTC.

The rearrangement links TRBV29-1 to TRBJ1-1, with unresolved D. V was trimmed by 6 bases and J by 4 bases, leaving 9 bases between them. The CDR3 sequence is 11 residues long. Germline CDR1 SQVTM, CDR2 ANQGSEA. In DNA form, the CDR3 reads TGCAGCGTGCAACGGAGCACTGAAGCTTTCTTT. It specifies CSVQRSTEAFF.

V and J are TRBV5-4 and TRBJ1-4, with TRBD1 as a possible D gene (6 bases). The CDR3 runs to 12 residues. CDR1 is SGHNT and CDR2 is YYREEE in the germline V gene (reference sequence). V lost 3 bases and J lost 11, with 11 bases in between. CDR3 loop: CASSSDRGKLFF. CDR3 nucleotide sequence: TGTGCCAGCAGCTCCGATAGGGGGAAACTGTTTTTT.

For this clone: Other DNA variants within this sample encode the same CDR3. The rearrangement uses TRBV6-5 and TRBJ1-5; 7 bases align to TRBD1. V lost 5 bases to trimming and J lost 4 bases; unmatched junction nucleotides: 2. Germline V gene data show CDR1 as MNHEY and CDR2 as SVGAGI. This CDR3 is 13 amino acids long. The CDR3 reads CASSRQGNQPQHF. The DNA of the CDR3 is TGTGCCAGCAGTCGACAGGGAAATCAGCCCCAGCATTTT.

The chain couples TRBV7-2 to TRBJ1-5; TRBD1 might be the D (5 bases). CDR1 SGHTA and CDR2 FQGNSA come from the germline V gene. V gave up 6 bases and J gave up 0 bases, with 12 bases separating them. The CDR3 has 15 residues. CDR3 DNA: TGTGCCAGCAGAGACAGCAACTATAGCAATCAGCCCCAGCATTTT. It codes for CASRDSNYSNQPQHF.

On this clone: An end of the junction does not agree with germline; a read error may underlie this. The V call is TRBV18, the J call TRBJ1-2, with 7 bases that match TRBD1. This CDR3 is 13 amino acids long. Germline-derived CDR1 and CDR2 are KGHSH and LQKENI. CDR3 coding DNA: TGTGCCAGCTCTCCACAGGGGTACTATGGCTACACCTTC. Translation gives CASSPQGYYGYTF. The entire variable domain, with the rest obtained from reference TRBV18 and TRBJ1-2, is as follows: NAGVMQNPRHLVRRRGQEARLRCSPMKGHSHVYWYRQLPEEGLKFMVYLQKENIIDESGMPKERFSAEFPKEGPSILRIQQVVRGDSAAYFCASSPQGYYGYTFGSGTRLTVV.

The chain links TRBV9 to TRBJ2-5, with TRBD2 as a possible D gene (5 bases). V was shortened by 0 bases and J by 5 bases, with 14 bases between the two germline ends. The CDR3 is 15 amino acids. Germline CDR1 SGDLS, CDR2 YYNGEE. The CDR3 spells CASSVVGLAGETQYF. CDR3 coding DNA: TGTGCCAGCAGCGTAGTAGGGCTAGCTGGGGAGACCCAGTACTTC.

The chain recombines TRBV5-1 with TRBJ1-1; 7 nucleotides match TRBD1. The J segment lost 5 bases and the V segment lost 4 bases, leaving 8 bases of the junction unmatched. Germline values: CDR1 SGHRS, CDR2 YFSETQ. The CDR3 consists of 14 residues. This CDR3 reads CASSREGATTEAFF. DNA for the CDR3: TGCGCCAGCAGCCGGGAGGGGGCCACGACTGAAGCTTTCTTT.

The V gene is TRBV3-1 (or the pseudogene TRBV3-2), the J gene TRBJ2-5; maybe TRBD1 (6 bases). Germline-derived CDR1 and CDR2 are LGHDT and YNNKEL (reference sequence). Trimming removed 0 bases from V and 5 bases from J, with 13 bases in between. The CDR3 length is 15 residues. The DNA for the CDR3 is TGTGCCAGCAGCCAAGACCTATCGAGGGGGGAGACCCAGTACTTC. Protein sequence: CASSQDLSRGETQYF.

The rearrangement joins TRBV5-1 to TRBJ1-1; D might be TRBD1 (6 bases). The germline gives CDR1 SGHRS, CDR2 YFSETQ. CDR3 length equals 14 residues. V gave up 5 bases and J gave up 7 bases, with 18 bases separating them. The CDR3 bases are TGCGCCAGCAGGGGGGACACCGCCTCGAATGAAGCTTTCTTT. Its protein is CASRGDTASNEAFF.

This rearrangement joins TRBV7-9 to TRBJ1-2; TRBD1 aligns across 7 bases. Germline values: CDR1 SEHNR, CDR2 FQNEAQ (reference sequence). V was clipped by 5 bases and J by 4 bases; unmatched bases: 4. The CDR3 extends over 13 amino acids. The CDR3 sequence: CASSPTGPYGYTF. The CDR3 coding sequence is TGTGCCAGCAGCCCGACAGGGCCCTATGGCTACACCTTC.

The rearrangement links TRBV19 to TRBJ2-3; D is unclear. Germline loops: CDR1 LNHDA, CDR2 SQIVND (reference sequence). With 7 bases removed from V and 2 bases from J, the gap between germline ends came to 10 bases. The CDR3 length is 13 residues. The CDR3: CASKREDTDTQYF. In DNA, the CDR3 is TGTGCCAGTAAGAGAGAGGACACAGATACGCAGTATTTT.

V usage is TRBV5-4 and J usage is TRBJ2-2, with 8 bases that match TRBD2. CDR3 size: 18 residues. From germline, CDR1 is SGHNT and CDR2 YYREEE (reference sequence). V gave up 1 base and J gave up 9 bases; unmatched junction bases: 17. The CDR3 DNA sequence: TGTGCCAGCAGCTTGCGTGGAGCCGGGGGGGCTTCGGTCCGGGAGCTGTTTTTT. Translated, it gives CASSLRGAGGASVRELFF.

CDR3 sequence (DNA): TGTGCCAGCAGCTTAATCCCGACAGGGGATGGCTACACCTTC. Encoded protein: CASSLIPTGDGYTF. The chain combines TRBV7-2 with TRBJ1-2; the match to TRBD1 covers 8 bases. J gave up 6 bases and V 2 bases, and 5 bases lay outside the gene matches. This CDR3 is built from 14 residues. Per the germline V gene, CDR1 is SGHTA and CDR2 is FQGNSA.

The chain has TRBV4-2 and TRBJ2-4, with D possibly matching TRBD2 (7 bases). V was pared by 1 base and J by 3 bases, with 16 bases between. The CDR3 is 17 amino acids. The germline V gene encodes CDR1 LGHNA and CDR2 YNFKEQ. CDR3 residues: CASSQVVGGGGKNIQYF. CDR3 in DNA: TGTGCCAGCAGCCAAGTAGTGGGGGGCGGGGGCAAAAACATTCAGTACTTC.

J is TRBJ2-3 and V is TRBV6-9, with 11 positions matching TRBD2. Losses at the gene ends were 7 bases for V and 8 bases for J; bases not matched to a gene: 8. The CDR3 length is 14 residues. Germline loops: CDR1 MNHGY, CDR2 SVAAGI. CDR3 nucleotides: TGTGCCAGCAATGCTAGCGGGGGGCCAGGTACGCAGTATTTT. It translates to CASNASGGPGTQYF.